The 16 T cell receptor beta chains below come from one sample, sequenced in a study of siplizumab effects on memory and regulatory T cells (dated by TCRdb to the late 2010s). The library was prepared using the immunoSEQ multiplex PCR assay. The source is immuneACCESS, and TCRdb retained only in-frame sequences with V and J called. Part of the clones is not carried over; for the studies checked, unresolved V genes explain less than half of this, and the remainder is unexplained. The sample table shows more than 90,000 clones, and over 90% are seen once. Approximately 12% of the sample goes to the ten largest clones. Sequencing was performed on non-Treg CD4+ T cells sorted from blood. The sample's cell subset or site label, decoded: FACS-sorted unstimulated CD4+ non-regulatory T cells. The receptors originated from a human donor in good health.

This chain's CDR3 is CASSYSRYEQFF. As DNA, the CDR3 is TGTGCCAGCAGTTACTCGAGGTATGAGCAGTTCTTC. V is TRBV6-6 and J is TRBJ2-1; D call uncertain. The CDR3 contains 12 residues. Germline assignment: CDR1 MNHNY and CDR2 SVGAGI (reference sequence). V was pared by 0 bases and J by 8 bases, with 5 bases between.

The genes are TRBV2 and TRBJ1-2; 9 bases align to TRBD1. This CDR3 is 13 amino acids long. Germline V gene sequence: CDR1 SNHLY, CDR2 FYNNEI. J gave up 6 bases and V 6 bases, and 5 bases lay outside the gene matches. The CDR3 spells CASRGDRVNGYTF. The DNA of the CDR3 is TGTGCCAGCAGAGGGGACAGGGTTAATGGCTACACCTTC.

The V gene is TRBV7-3, the J gene TRBJ2-7; D gene ambiguous. V lost 5 bases to trimming and J lost 3 bases, with 11 bases between them. Per germline, CDR1 SGHTA and CDR2 FQGTGA. The CDR3 consists of 13 residues. As DNA, the CDR3 is TGTGCCAGCAGCAAGAATCGTTTCTACGAGCAGTACTTC. Protein product: CASSKNRFYEQYF.

CDR3 sequence reads: CASSPSGSLAKNIQYF. The DNA of the CDR3 is TGTGCCAGCAGTCCTTCCGGGTCCCTAGCCAAAAACATTCAGTACTTC. The J gene is TRBJ2-4, the V gene TRBV27; D is unclear. V was shortened by 5 bases and J by 0 bases, with 14 bases between the two germline ends. Germline CDR1 and CDR2: MNHEY and SMNVEV (reference sequence). The CDR3 is 16 residues long.

This clone was seen once. The rearrangement joins TRBV27 to TRBJ1-1, with TRBD1 identical over 9 bases. The CDR3 is made up of 14 amino acids. Germline CDR1 reads MNHEY; CDR2 reads SMNVEV (reference sequence). Trimming took 0 bases from V and 11 from J; bases not matched to a gene: 7. CDR3: CASSLSSGTGRAFF. CDR3 sequence (DNA): TGTGCCAGCAGTTTATCGTCCGGGACAGGGAGGGCTTTCTTT.

The J gene is TRBJ2-3, the V gene TRBV7-3; no reliable D call. Germline values: CDR1 SGHTA, CDR2 FQGTGA. The CDR3 has 15 amino acids. V lost 2 bases, J lost 0 bases, and 9 bases lay in between. CDR3 sequence (DNA): TGTGCCAGCAGCTTAGGGCCATCTAGCACAGATACGCAGTATTTT. Its protein is CASSLGPSSTDTQYF.

The chain employs TRBV28 and TRBJ1-3; TRBD1 matches 7 bases. Per the germline V gene, CDR1 is MDHEN and CDR2 is SYDVKM. There are 16 residues in the CDR3. With 4 bases clipped from V and 2 bases from J, the junction kept 8 bases outside the gene matches. The CDR3 coding sequence is TGTGCCAGCAGTTCTCCCACAGGGGTCACTGGAAACACCATATATTTT. This gives the protein CASSSPTGVTGNTIYF.

This clone was recorded only once. The J gene is TRBJ1-1, the V gene TRBV25-1, with 9 bases identical to TRBD1. The CDR3 length is 16 residues. The J segment lost 5 bases and the V segment lost 3 bases, leaving 10 bases of the junction unmatched. The germline V gene has CDR1 MGHDK and CDR2 SYGVNS. The CDR3 reads CASSDLPGQGRTEAFF. Here the CDR3 DNA reads TGTGCCAGCAGTGACTTACCAGGACAGGGGAGAACTGAAGCTTTCTTT.

The rearrangement joins TRBV7-8 to TRBJ1-4, with a possible D match to TRBD1 (6 bases). This CDR3 is built from 17 residues. Germline V CDR1 and CDR2: SGHVS, FQNEAQ. The germline V and J ends were trimmed by 5 bases and 7 bases, with 23 bases remaining between them. The CDR3 DNA reads TGTGCCAGCAGCGGAAGGCCTCACAGGGAGGAGGGTGAAAAACTGTTTTTT. Its protein is CASSGRPHREEGEKLFF. Drawing the rest from reference TRBV7-8 and TRBJ1-4, the complete variable domain is GAGVSQSPRYKVAKRGQDVALRCDPISGHVSLFWYQQALGQGPEFLTYFQNEAQLDKSGLPSDRFFAERPEGSVSTLKIQRTQQEDSAVYLCASSGRPHREEGEKLFFGSGTQLSVL.

This clone was counted once. This rearrangement joins TRBV27 to TRBJ2-1; TRBD1 agrees at 11 bases. CDR3 length: 15 amino acids. Germline trimming cut 8 bases from V and 9 bases from J; bases unmatched to any gene: 12. CDR1 is MNHEY, CDR2 SMNVEV, per germline (reference sequence). This chain's CDR3 is CASQDAGTGGAEQFF. CDR3 coding DNA: TGTGCCAGCCAGGACGCCGGGACAGGGGGGGCTGAGCAGTTCTTC.

The chain is built from TRBV7-2 and TRBJ2-2; D uncertain. Trimming removed 5 bases at V and 1 base at J, with 8 bases between. The CDR3 runs 14 residues. Germline CDR1 reads SGHTA; CDR2 reads FQGNSA. The CDR3 coding sequence is TGTGCCAGCAGCCCCGTCTTGAACACCGGGGAGCTGTTTTTT. Its translation is CASSPVLNTGELFF.

The chain carries TRBV7-2 and TRBJ2-5; D assignment may be TRBD1 or TRBD2 (5 bases each). Germline-derived CDR1 and CDR2 are SGHTA and FQGNSA. V lost 5 bases and J 5 bases, leaving 15 bases between the germline ends. CDR3 length equals 14 residues. In nucleotides, the CDR3 is TGTGCCAGCAGCGGGGACCCTGGGGCGGAGACCCAGTACTTC. Its protein is CASSGDPGAETQYF.

The chain uses TRBV6-4 and TRBJ2-2; weak D call: TRBD2 (5 bases). V was pared by 8 bases and J by 0 bases, with 7 bases between. CDR1 and CDR2 (germline): MRHNA, SNTAGT. The CDR3 runs to 13 residues. The CDR3 DNA reads TGTGCCAGCCGGACTCCGAACACCGGGGAGCTGTTTTTT. The encoded protein is CASRTPNTGELFF.

The rearrangement uses TRBV4-1 and TRBJ1-1; TRBD1 might be the D (5 bases). CDR1 MGHRA and CDR2 YSYEKL come from the germline V gene. The CDR3 length is 13 residues. Trimming shortened V by 4 bases and J by 7 bases, and 13 bases separated the two germline ends. The chain's CDR3 is CASSRVTRGEAFF. The CDR3 region has the DNA TGCGCCAGCAGCCGCGTGACAAGGGGTGAAGCTTTCTTT.

V usage is TRBV10-3 and J usage is TRBJ1-1; 8 bases match TRBD1. Germline CDR1 is ENHRY and CDR2 is SYGVKD. This CDR3 is built from 17 residues. V was pared by 3 bases and J by 5 bases, with 14 bases of the junction left unmatched. CDR3 residues: CAISENPGQGAKTEAFF. The CDR3 coding sequence is TGTGCCATCAGTGAAAACCCCGGGCAGGGGGCGAAGACTGAAGCTTTCTTT.

V usage is TRBV2 and J usage is TRBJ1-1; D uncertain. Trimming removed 7 bases from V and 6 bases from J, with 12 bases in between. Germline assignment: CDR1 SNHLY and CDR2 FYNNEI. CDR3 size: 12 residues. The CDR3 region has the DNA TGTGCCAGCACTCCAGGTCCCTCTGAAGCTTTCTTT. It yields the protein CASTPGPSEAFF.